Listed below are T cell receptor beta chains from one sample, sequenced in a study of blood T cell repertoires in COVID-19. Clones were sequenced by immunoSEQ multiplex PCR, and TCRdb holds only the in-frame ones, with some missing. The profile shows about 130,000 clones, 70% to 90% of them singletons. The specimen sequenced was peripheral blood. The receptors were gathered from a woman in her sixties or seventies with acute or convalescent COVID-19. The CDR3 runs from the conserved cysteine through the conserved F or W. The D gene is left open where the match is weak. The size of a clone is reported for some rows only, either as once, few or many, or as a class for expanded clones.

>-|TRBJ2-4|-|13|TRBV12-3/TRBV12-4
CASSGTAGHIQYF
TGTGCCAGCAGTGGCACTGCGGGGCACATTCAGTACTTC
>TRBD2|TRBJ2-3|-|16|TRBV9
CASSFWTSGSTDTQYF
TGTGCCAGCAGCTTTTGGACTAGCGGTAGCACAGATACGCAGTATTTT
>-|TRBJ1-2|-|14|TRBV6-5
CASSSRATGGGYTF
TGTGCCAGCAGCTCGCGGGCCACTGGTGGTGGCTACACCTTC
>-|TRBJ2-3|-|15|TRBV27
CASSFSETSTDTQYF
TGTGCCAGCAGTTTTAGCGAGACTAGCACAGATACGCAGTATTTT
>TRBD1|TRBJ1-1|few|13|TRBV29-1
CSVGGQGNTEAFF
TGCAGCGTTGGCGGACAGGGGAACACTGAAGCTTTCTTT
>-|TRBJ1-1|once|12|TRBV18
CASSTVNTEAFF
TGTGCCAGCTCTACAGTGAACACTGAAGCTTTCTTT
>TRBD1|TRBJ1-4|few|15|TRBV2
CASSAGGLANEKLFF
TGTGCCAGCAGTGCAGGGGGCCTGGCTAATGAAAAACTGTTTTTT
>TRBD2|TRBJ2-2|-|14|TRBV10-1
CARGLAGPPGELFF
TGCGCCAGGGGACTAGCGGGCCCCCCCGGGGAGCTGTTTTTT
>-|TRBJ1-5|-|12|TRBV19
CASSVRTAPQHF
TGTGCCAGTAGTGTTCGGACAGCCCCCCAGCATTTT
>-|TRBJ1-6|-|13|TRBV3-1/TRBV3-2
CASSQGPDSPLHF
TGTGCCAGCAGCCAAGGTCCAGATTCACCCCTCCACTTT
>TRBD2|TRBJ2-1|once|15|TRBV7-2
CASRQTSGKYNEQFF
TGTGCCAGCAGACAGACTAGCGGGAAGTACAATGAGCAGTTCTTC
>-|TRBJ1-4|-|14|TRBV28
CASSRGGAGEKLFF
TGTGCCAGCAGTCGGGGGGGGGCTGGGGAAAAACTGTTTTTT
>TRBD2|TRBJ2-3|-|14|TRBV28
CASSSAGGPDTQYF
TGTGCCAGCAGTTCAGCGGGAGGCCCAGATACGCAGTATTTT
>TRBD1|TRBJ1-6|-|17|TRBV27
CASSLHSRTGTNSPLHF
TGTGCCAGCAGTCTCCACTCCCGGACAGGGACCAATTCACCCCTCCACTTT
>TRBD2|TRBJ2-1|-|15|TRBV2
CASSTSGDSYNEQFF
TGTGCCAGCAGTACTAGCGGGGATTCCTACAATGAGCAGTTCTTC
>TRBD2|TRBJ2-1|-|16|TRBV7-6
CASSPIWGRVRNEQFF
TGTGCCAGCAGCCCAATCTGGGGGAGGGTGCGCAATGAGCAGTTCTTC
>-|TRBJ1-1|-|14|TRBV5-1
CASSSLSRNTEAFF
TGCGCCAGCAGCTCGCTCTCTAGGAACACTGAAGCTTTCTTT
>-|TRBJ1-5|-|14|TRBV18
CASSRGGSNQPQHF
TGTGCCAGCTCCCGCGGGGGGAGCAATCAGCCCCAGCATTTT
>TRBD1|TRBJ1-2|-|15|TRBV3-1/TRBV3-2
CASSQIGTANYGYTF
TGTGCCAGCAGCCAAATAGGGACAGCTAACTATGGCTACACCTTC
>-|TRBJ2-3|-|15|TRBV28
CASGLARAISDTQYF
TGTGCCAGCGGATTGGCGCGAGCGATTTCGGATACGCAGTATTTT
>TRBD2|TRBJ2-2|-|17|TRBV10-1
CASSSSLAGKGGGELFF
TGCGCCAGCAGTTCCTCGCTAGCGGGAAAGGGGGGCGGGGAGCTGTTTTTT